One and the same sample provided the 13 T cell receptor beta chains below, sequenced in a study of CD8 T cells in Susac syndrome. The RNA, about 0.45 to 1 ug, was put through reverse transcription using random hexamers. TCRdb independently ran MiXCR on the immunoSEQ multiplex PCR reads; one entry per CDR3 protein. The sample records 200,000 to 300,000 distinct CDR3 sequences, 93% being singletons. The sample comprised CD4+ T cells from PBMCs. Every receptor here comes from a human donor with multiple sclerosis.

Remarks on this clonotype: The DNA is left out, because the CDR3 cannot be placed on it with certainty; the CDR3 is given as TCRdb lists it. The chain has TRBV20-1 and TRBJ1-4; the table names TRBD1, a call not compared with the DNA. Counting both end residues, the CDR3 totals 18 amino acids. CDR1 and CDR2 (germline): DFQATT, SNEGSKA (reference sequence). The CDR3: CSARDLKACGSGVKNCFF.

This rearrangement joins TRBV20-1 to TRBJ2-2, with 9 bases that match TRBD1. Germline values: CDR1 DFQATT, CDR2 SNEGSKA (reference sequence). V was clipped by 1 base and J by 4 bases; unmatched bases: 7. The CDR3 sequence is 16 residues long. In DNA form, the CDR3 reads TGCAGTGCTAGAGGAACAGGGGGCGAAAGCACCGGGGAGCTGTTTTTT. It translates to CSARGTGGESTGELFF.

This rearrangement joins TRBV9 to TRBJ2-5; 11 bases are shared with TRBD1. This CDR3 has 16 amino acids. Germline values: CDR1 SGDLS, CDR2 YYNGEE. Trimming took 0 bases from V and 5 from J; bases not matched to a gene: 6. The CDR3 is CASSVGTGGNTETQYF. In DNA form, the CDR3 reads TGTGCCAGCAGCGTAGGGACAGGGGGCAACACGGAGACCCAGTACTTC.

The chain employs TRBV5-1 and TRBJ1-5; D is undetermined. The CDR3 runs 15 residues. Between the trimmed V and J ends, which lost 0 bases and 6 bases, there was a span of 13 bases. Looked up from germline, CDR1 is SGHRS and CDR2 is YFSETQ. CDR3 amino acids: CASSLATGEGQPQHF. CDR3 in DNA: TGCGCCAGCAGCTTGGCGACGGGTGAGGGTCAGCCCCAGCATTTT.

The rearrangement uses TRBV4-1 and TRBJ1-2; no definite D call. V shed 1 base and J shed 5 bases, with 17 bases lying between them. Per the germline V gene, CDR1 is MGHRA and CDR2 is YSYEKL. CDR3 size: 16 residues. CDR3 DNA sequence: TGCGCCAGCAGCCAAGGAAGCAAACAGCGGGGATATGGCTACACCTTC. Its translation: CASSQGSKQRGYGYTF.

This chain connects TRBV2 to TRBJ2-3; D is possibly TRBD1 or TRBD2 (5 bases each). The germline V and J ends were trimmed by 6 bases and 4 bases, with 14 bases remaining between them. The CDR3 has 14 residues. Germline lookup yields CDR1 SNHLY and CDR2 FYNNEI. The CDR3 nucleotides read TGTGCCAGCAGAATTGAGCAGGGAGCAGATACGCAGTATTTT. Translating gives CASRIEQGADTQYF. Full variable domain (missing parts from reference TRBV2 and TRBJ2-3): EPEVTQTPSHQVTQMGQEVILRCVPISNHLYFYWYRQILGQKVEFLVSFYNNEISEKSEIFDDQFSVERPDGSNFTLKIRSTKLEDSAMYFCASRIEQGADTQYFGPGTRLTVL.

The chain recombines TRBV7-3 with TRBJ2-7; the D is unclear. Deletions cut 2 bases from V and 1 base from J, with 9 bases between. The CDR3 runs 14 residues. Germline V CDR1 and CDR2: SGHTA, FQGTGA. The CDR3, as DNA: TGTGCCAGCAGCTTACAGCCAGGATCCTACGAGCAGTACTTC. Encoded protein: CASSLQPGSYEQYF.

The chain employs TRBV11-2 and TRBJ1-5, with D perhaps TRBD1 (5 bases). CDR1 is SGHAT, CDR2 FQNNGV, per germline. Trimming left V 0 bases short and J 2 bases short, with 11 bases between. The CDR3 spans 16 residues. The CDR3 protein is CASSLDPGLGNQPQHF. As DNA, the CDR3 is TGTGCCAGCAGCTTAGATCCGGGGCTGGGCAATCAGCCCCAGCATTTT.

The CDR3 protein is CSAPGEGGHNEQFF. The CDR3 DNA reads TGCAGTGCCCCCGGGGAGGGGGGCCACAATGAGCAGTTCTTC. The J gene is TRBJ2-1, the V gene TRBV20-1; a weak D match, TRBD2 (7 bases). Per germline, CDR1 DFQATT and CDR2 SNEGSKA (reference sequence). Trimming left V 6 bases short and J 5 bases short, with 17 bases between. This CDR3 is 14 amino acids long.

The rearrangement uses TRBV20-1 and TRBJ1-5, with unresolved D. Germline values: CDR1 DFQATT, CDR2 SNEGSKA (reference sequence). The V end lost 5 bases, the J end lost 4 bases, and 9 bases lay between the germline ends. This CDR3 spans 12 amino acids. The CDR3 protein is CSAAGRNQPQHF. CDR3 coding DNA: TGCAGTGCTGCAGGTAGGAATCAGCCCCAGCATTTT.

V and J are TRBV13 and TRBJ2-6, with 9 positions matching TRBD1. This CDR3 comprises 19 residues. The V segment lost 1 base and the J segment 2 bases; nucleotides outside the gene matches: 9. Germline CDR1 PRHDT, CDR2 FYEKMQ (reference sequence). The CDR3 region is CASSLAWGQGGTGANVLTF. In nucleotides, the CDR3 is TGTGCCAGCAGCTTAGCGTGGGGACAGGGAGGGACTGGGGCCAACGTCCTGACTTTC.

This clonotype was counted a single time. The genes are TRBV20-1 and TRBJ1-2; the D gene is possibly TRBD1 (5 bases). Germline V lookup: CDR1 DFQATT, CDR2 SNEGSKA (reference sequence). V was cut by 3 bases and J by 6 bases, with 14 bases left in between. The CDR3 is made up of 13 amino acids. CDR3 DNA sequence: TGCAGTGCTAGTGGACTTCCGGGGGATGGCTACACCTTC. The encoded protein is CSASGLPGDGYTF.

The chain is built from TRBV9 and TRBJ1-1; no clear D gene. This CDR3 contains 14 residues. Germline assignment: CDR1 SGDLS and CDR2 YYNGEE. Deletions cut 4 bases from V and 1 base from J, with 11 bases between. The CDR3 sequence: CASSPRLENTEAFF. The DNA for the CDR3 is TGTGCCAGCAGCCCCCGGTTGGAGAACACTGAAGCTTTCTTT. The full variable domain, with the rest looked up from reference TRBV9 and TRBJ1-1, is DSGVTQTPKHLITATGQRVTLRCSPRSGDLSVYWYQQSLDQGLQFLIQYYNGEERAKGNILERFSAQQFPDLHSELNLSSLELGDSALYFCASSPRLENTEAFFGQGTRLTVV.